The present T cell receptor (beta chain) was sequenced within a study of vaccination and CD4 T cells after COVID-19. Study summary: Some control cultures received a CEFX pool, which served as the positive control. Others received an HIV-1 Nef pool or no peptide.

As to treatment: approximately 9-day PBMC culture with coronavirus spike peptide pools or control peptides (ViraFEST assay). The unexposed donor provided CD4+ T cells, which were taken before the COVID-19 pandemic (2011-2018). Per well, a few million PBMCs were cultured in the presence of roughly 9.1 IU/ml IL-2 and approximately 10 ug/ml peptide pools. Concerning this clonotype itself: Antigen: not known.

CDR3 length: 15 residues. J gave up 0 bases and V 5 bases, and 2 bases lay outside the gene matches. Germline V gene lookup returns CDR1 SGHTA and CDR2 FQGNSA. The Oncomine TCR Beta short-read assay sequenced DNA from cultured CD4+ T cells. Someone extracted genomic DNA from cultured CD4+ T cells. TCRdb itself ran the PCR reads through MiXCR, one entry per CDR3 protein. Of roughly 9,000 distinct CDR3 sequences in the sample, about 35% were seen once. The clonotype originates from a human donor in good health. The chain carries TRBV7-2 and TRBJ2-3, with 10 bases fitting TRBD2. The sample comprised CD4+ T cells from blood, cultured in vitro. CDR3 DNA: TGTGCCAGCAGCCAGCGGGAGGGGAGCACAGATACGCAGTATTTT. It translates to CASSQREGSTDTQYF.